Each of the 8 T cell receptor beta chains below was sequenced from the same sample in a study of CD8 T cells in ankylosing spondylitis (dated by TCRdb to 2016 to 2017). Libraries were made using 5' RACE. These reads were obtained on an Illumina HiSeq 2500. TCRdb took the public reads, trimmed them with fastp at Q25, ran MiXCR for clone calling and kept in-frame beta chains. Rows with one shared CDR3 protein collapse into an entry with the most common genes and DNA. This sample is represented by fewer than 200,000 distinct CDR3 sequences; around a sixth of them were singletons. Jointly, the top ten make up around 4.5% of the sample. Specimen: blood, either unsorted or a sorted T cell fraction (not recorded which). These receptors were collected from a male donor aged 5-29 years with ankylosing spondylitis or in good health (not recorded which). Donor details come from another sample of the same person, matched by shared clones.

This clonotype appeared many times. The CDR3 region is CAWVTSRNFNEQFF. The CDR3 nucleotides are TGTGCCTGGGTTACTAGCCGGAACTTCAATGAGCAGTTCTTC. The rearrangement uses TRBV30 and TRBJ2-1; tentative D call: TRBD2 (6 bases). With 5 bases removed from V and 6 bases from J, the gap between germline ends came to 17 bases. The CDR3 runs to 14 residues. Per the germline V gene, CDR1 is GTSNPN and CDR2 is SVGIG (reference sequence).

To note about this clonotype: The germline gene is not matched at one end of the junction; a read error may be the cause. V gene TRBV4-1 combines with J gene TRBJ1-2; TRBD1 matches at 7 bases. This CDR3 contains 14 residues. Per germline, CDR1 MGHRA and CDR2 YSYEKL. The CDR3 protein is CASSQAPTSGGIAF. The CDR3 coding sequence is TGCGCCAGCAGCCAAGCCCCTACCTCAGGGGGTATCGCCTTC.

This clonotype has a handful of counts. V and J are TRBV20-1 and TRBJ2-1; D is perhaps TRBD2 (5 bases). CDR1 DFQATT and CDR2 SNEGSKA come from the germline V gene (reference sequence). The CDR3 extends over 10 amino acids. CDR3 loop: CRVVGDEQFF. DNA for the CDR3: TGCAGGGTAGTGGGAGATGAGCAGTTCTTC.

In its sample, this clonotype was seen many times. The V gene is TRBV30, the J gene TRBJ2-1; D uncertain. The CDR3 spans 13 residues. The germline V and J ends were trimmed by 0 bases and 9 bases, with 12 bases remaining between them. CDR1 is GTSNPN, CDR2 SVGIG, per germline (reference sequence). CDR3 coding DNA: TGTGCCTGGAGTGTTCAGCCGACCTCTGAGCAGTTCTTC. Its protein is CAWSVQPTSEQFF.

This clonotype was seen repeatedly, ten times or more. V is TRBV5-1 and J is TRBJ2-1, with 12 positions matching TRBD2. Germline-derived CDR1 and CDR2 are SGHRS and YFSETQ. Trimming removed 4 bases from V and 6 bases from J; junction bases left unmatched: 11. This CDR3 has 17 residues. CDR3 amino acids: CASSVRKLAGGPNEQFF. The CDR3 coding sequence is TGCGCCAGCAGCGTACGAAAACTAGCGGGAGGACCCAATGAGCAGTTCTTC. Drawing the rest from reference TRBV5-1 and TRBJ2-1, the complete variable domain is KAGVTQTPRYLIKTRGQQVTLSCSPISGHRSVSWYQQTPGQGLQFLFEYFSETQRNKGNFPGRFSGRQFSNSRSEMNVSTLELGDSALYLCASSVRKLAGGPNEQFFGPGTRLTVL.

V is TRBV25-1 and J is TRBJ2-2; 7 bases map to TRBD1. The CDR3 has 14 amino acids. Germline loops: CDR1 MGHDK, CDR2 SYGVNS. V was clipped by 5 bases and J by 6 bases; unmatched bases: 6. The CDR3, as DNA: TGTGCCAGCAGTCGCAGGGGGATTGCCGGGGAGCTGTTTTTT. Amino acid sequence: CASSRRGIAGELFF.

This clonotype was seen only once. This chain joins TRBV9 and TRBJ2-7; 10 positions agree with TRBD1. The germline V gene has CDR1 SGDLS and CDR2 YYNGEE. V trimming: 2 bases; J trimming: 8 bases; junction bases outside the gene matches: 4. The CDR3 is 13 residues long. CDR3 sequence (DNA): TGTGCCAGCAGCGTCGGACAGGGGGAACAGCAGTACTTC. It translates to CASSVGQGEQQYF. Filled out from reference TRBV9 and TRBJ2-7, the complete variable domain reads DSGVTQTPKHLITATGQRVTLRCSPRSGDLSVYWYQQSLDQGLQFLIQYYNGEERAKGNILERFSAQQFPDLHSELNLSSLELGDSALYFCASSVGQGEQQYFGPGTRLTVT.

This clonotype was counted at least ten times. The chain combines TRBV20-1 with TRBJ2-7; TRBD2 agrees at 11 bases. V trimming: 3 bases; J trimming: 7 bases; junction bases outside the gene matches: 14. CDR1 is DFQATT, CDR2 SNEGSKA, per germline (reference sequence). The CDR3 is 16 residues long. The CDR3 here is CSASNGLAGPGSEQYF. The CDR3 nucleotides read TGCAGTGCTAGTAATGGACTAGCGGGCCCCGGCAGTGAGCAGTACTTC.